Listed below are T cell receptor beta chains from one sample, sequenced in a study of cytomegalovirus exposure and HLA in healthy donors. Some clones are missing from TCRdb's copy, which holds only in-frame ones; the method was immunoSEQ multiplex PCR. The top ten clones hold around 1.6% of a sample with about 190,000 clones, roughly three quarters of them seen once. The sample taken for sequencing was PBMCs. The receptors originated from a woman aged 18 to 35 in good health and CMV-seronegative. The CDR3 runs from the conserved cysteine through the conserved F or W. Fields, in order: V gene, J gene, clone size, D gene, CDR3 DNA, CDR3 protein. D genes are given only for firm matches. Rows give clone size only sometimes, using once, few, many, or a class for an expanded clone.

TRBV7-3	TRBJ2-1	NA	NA	TGTGCCAGCAGCTCCGGGAGCCACAATGAGCAGTTCTTC	CASSSGSHNEQFF
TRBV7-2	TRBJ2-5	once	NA	TGTGCCAGCAGCACCCAACAGGGTCGGTTAGAGACCCAGTACTTC	CASSTQQGRLETQYF
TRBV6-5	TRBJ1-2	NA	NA	TGTGCCAGCAGTTACTCGGGGGGGGACTATGGCTACACCTTC	CASSYSGGDYGYTF
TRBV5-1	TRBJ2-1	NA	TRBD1	TGCGCCAGCAGCTTCGCCCCCGGGACAGCTTTCTACAATGAGCAGTTCTTC	CASSFAPGTAFYNEQFF
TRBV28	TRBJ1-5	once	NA	TGTGCCAGCAGTTTAACAGGGATGGGCAATCAGCCCCAGCATTTT	CASSLTGMGNQPQHF
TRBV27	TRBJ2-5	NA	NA	TGTGCCAGCAGTTTAATCGATGGGACACAAGAGACCCAGTACTTC	CASSLIDGTQETQYF
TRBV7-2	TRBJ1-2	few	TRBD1	TGTGCCAGCAGAGACAGGGTGGAGGCCTCATATGGCTACACCTTC	CASRDRVEASYGYTF
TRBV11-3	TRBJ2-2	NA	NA	TGTGCCAGCAGCACTCACACCGGGGAGCTGTTTTTT	CASSTHTGELFF
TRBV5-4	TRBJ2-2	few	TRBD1	TGTGCCAGCAGCGCCGGACAGGGGAACACCGGGGAGCTGTTTTTT	CASSAGQGNTGELFF
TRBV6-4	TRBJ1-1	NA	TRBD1	TGTGCCAGCACGGATGGACAGGGGGCCACTTTCTTT	CASTDGQGATFF
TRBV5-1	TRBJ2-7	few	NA	TGCGCCAGCAGCTTACGGGGGGCCCCCTACGAGCAGTACTTC	CASSLRGAPYEQYF
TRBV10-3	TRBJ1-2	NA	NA	TGTGCCATCGGGTCGGGGGGGCAAGCAACGGGAGGCTACACCTTC	CAIGSGGQATGGYTF
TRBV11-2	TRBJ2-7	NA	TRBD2	TGTGCCAGCAGACGCGGGGGGGGCTACGAGCAGTACTTC	CASRRGGGYEQYF
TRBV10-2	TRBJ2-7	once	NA	TGCGCCAGCAGTGGGGTGACAGCAATTCCCTACGAGCAGTACTTC	CASSGVTAIPYEQYF
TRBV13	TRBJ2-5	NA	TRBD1	TGTGCCAGCGGCTTAGCGAGACAGGGGGCAAGGGAGACCCAGTACTTC	CASGLARQGARETQYF
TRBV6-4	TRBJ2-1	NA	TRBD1	TGTGCCAGCCGACCCGGGACAGGTTACAATGAGCAGTTCTTC	CASRPGTGYNEQFF
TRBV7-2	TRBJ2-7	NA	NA	TGTGCCAGCAGCTTAGACAGGGACGACGAGCAGTACTTC	CASSLDRDDEQYF
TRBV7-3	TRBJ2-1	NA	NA	TGTGCCAGCAGCTTAGTGGATACCCCGGGGTACAATGAGCAGTTCTTC	CASSLVDTPGYNEQFF
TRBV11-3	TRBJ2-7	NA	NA	TGTGCCAGCAGCTTAGCCTTTGAGCAGTACTTC	CASSLAFEQYF
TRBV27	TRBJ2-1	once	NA	TGTGCCAGCAGTGGAGTACCCAATGAGCAGTTCTTC	CASSGVPNEQFF
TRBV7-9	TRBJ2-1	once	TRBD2	TGTGCCAGCAGCCGAGGGACTAGCGATCACAATGAGCAGTTCTTC	CASSRGTSDHNEQFF
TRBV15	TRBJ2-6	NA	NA	TGTGCCACCAGCAGAGATCTCAGGCAGTCTGGGGCCAACGTCCTGACTTTC	CATSRDLRQSGANVLTF
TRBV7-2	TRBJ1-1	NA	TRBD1	TGTGCCAGCAGCCGATGGACAGGGGAGAACACTGAAGCTTTCTTT	CASSRWTGENTEAFF
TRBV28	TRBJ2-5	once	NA	TGTGCCAGCAGACCTCGAGGCCAAGAGACCCAGTACTTC	CASRPRGQETQYF
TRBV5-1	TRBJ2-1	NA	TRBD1	TGCGCCAGCAGCTCCGGACAGGTTTACAATGAGCAGTTCTTC	CASSSGQVYNEQFF
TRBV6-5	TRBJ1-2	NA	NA	TGTGCCAGCAGTTACTCACGTCCGGGAGGCTATGGCTACACCTTC	CASSYSRPGGYGYTF
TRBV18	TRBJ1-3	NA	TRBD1	TGTGCCAGCTCACCCCGCGGGACAGGGAATGGAAACACCATATATTTT	CASSPRGTGNGNTIYF